This entry lists 18 T cell receptor beta chains sequenced from one sample in a study of blood T cell repertoires in COVID-19. Using immunoSEQ multiplex PCR, the repertoire was profiled, and TCRdb retains in-frame clones only, with some absent. Of roughly 180,000 clones in the sample, roughly 84% were seen once. What was sequenced was PBMCs or T cells enriched from blood (not recorded which). All receptors come from a man aged 55 to 70 who had recovered from COVID-19.

This clone appeared a single time. CDR3: CASSRGRGALASNQPQHF. CDR3 bases: TGTGCCAGTAGTCGGGGCAGGGGGGCCCTTGCGAGCAATCAGCCCCAGCATTTT. This chain joins TRBV19 and TRBJ1-5; 7 nucleotides align to TRBD1. The germline V gene encodes CDR1 LNHDA and CDR2 SQIVND (reference sequence). The ends lost 5 bases at V and 1 base at J; junction bases unmatched: 14. The CDR3 contains 18 residues.

The rearrangement links TRBV10-3 to TRBJ1-5; D is possibly TRBD1 (5 bases). CDR1 is ENHRY, CDR2 SYGVKD, per germline. V lost 11 bases and J 0 bases, leaving 17 bases between the germline ends. The CDR3 extends over 15 amino acids. CDR3 sequence reads: CASSGGAHSNQPQHF. CDR3 DNA sequence: TGTGCCTCGTCGGGAGGGGCACATAGCAATCAGCCCCAGCATTTT.

The chain uses TRBV28 and TRBJ2-7; a possible D gene is TRBD1 (5 bases). This CDR3 has 13 residues. Germline values: CDR1 MDHEN, CDR2 SYDVKM. Trimming removed 7 bases from V and 4 bases from J, with 14 bases in between. CDR3 DNA sequence: TGTGCCAGCACGCAGGGTGCGGTTTACGAGCAGTACTTC. This translates into CASTQGAVYEQYF.

The chain uses TRBV19 and TRBJ1-1; 9 bases fit TRBD1. The ends lost 5 bases at V and 0 bases at J; junction bases unmatched: 7. The CDR3 spans 16 residues. CDR1 LNHDA and CDR2 SQIVND come from the germline V gene (reference sequence). The CDR3 protein is CASSSGTGLMNTEAFF. The CDR3 DNA reads as TGTGCCAGTAGTTCCGGGACAGGGCTCATGAACACTGAAGCTTTCTTT.

The V call is TRBV19, the J call TRBJ2-1; D is ambiguous. Germline CDR1 and CDR2: LNHDA and SQIVND (reference sequence). V shed 6 bases and J shed 0 bases, with 3 bases lying between them. The CDR3 extends over 12 amino acids. The CDR3 region is CASSNSYNEQFF. The CDR3 nucleotides read TGTGCCAGTAGCAACTCCTACAATGAGCAGTTCTTC.

This chain's CDR3 is CASSFTSVQETQYF. For the CDR3, the DNA is TGCGCCAGCAGCTTTACTAGCGTACAAGAGACCCAGTACTTC. The chain is built from TRBV5-1 and TRBJ2-5; 7 bases align to TRBD2. Germline lookup yields CDR1 SGHRS and CDR2 YFSETQ. This CDR3 is built from 14 residues. V lost 2 bases and J lost 2; bases outside the gene matches: 3.

The chain recombines TRBV14 with TRBJ2-3; D is ambiguous. Germline values: CDR1 SGHDN, CDR2 FVKESK. CDR3 length equals 14 residues. Trimming stripped 0 bases from V and 7 bases from J, with 11 bases between. The CDR3 loop is CASSQDRSTNTQYF. The CDR3 nucleotides are TGTGCCAGCAGCCAAGATAGGTCGACAAATACGCAGTATTTT.

The chain is built from TRBV19 and TRBJ2-2; unclear D gene. Looked up from germline, CDR1 is LNHDA and CDR2 is SQIVND (reference sequence). V lost 5 bases and J 2 bases, leaving 9 bases between the germline ends. The CDR3 spans 14 residues. In DNA, the CDR3 is TGTGCCAGTAGTTTTGGGCCTAACACCGGGGAGCTGTTTTTT. Its protein is CASSFGPNTGELFF.

This rearrangement joins TRBV18 to TRBJ2-7; a possible D gene is TRBD1 (5 bases). From germline, CDR1 is KGHSH and CDR2 LQKENI. This CDR3 region has 15 residues. Trimming shortened V by 1 base and J by 1 base, and 11 bases separated the two germline ends. This chain's CDR3 is CASSPQAQASYEQYF. DNA of the CDR3: TGTGCCAGCTCACCACAGGCACAGGCTTCCTACGAGCAGTACTTC.

V is TRBV5-6 and J is TRBJ2-7, with D unclear. The V end lost 2 bases, the J end lost 12 bases, and 15 bases lay between the germline ends. The germline CDR1 and CDR2 sequences are SGHDT and YYEEEE. The CDR3 is made up of 12 amino acids. The CDR3 sequence: CASSFALTDSYF. The DNA of the CDR3 is TGTGCCAGCAGCTTTGCTTTAACAGATTCGTACTTC.

The chain uses TRBV21-1 and TRBJ1-5. TRBV21-1 is flagged as a pseudogene. The CDR3 runs to 13 residues. CDR3 sequence (DNA): TGTGCCAGCAGCATGAAACTACCCGCGCCCCAGCATTTT. Protein: CASSMKLPAPQHF.

The chain employs TRBV2 and TRBJ1-1; unclear D gene. CDR3 length: 15 amino acids. Trimming removed 3 bases at V and 4 bases at J, with 15 bases between. Germline values: CDR1 SNHLY, CDR2 FYNNEI. CDR3: CASSDGMGIGTEAFF. DNA of the CDR3: TGTGCCAGCAGTGACGGGATGGGCATTGGCACTGAAGCTTTCTTT.

This clone was seen just once. V usage is TRBV27 and J usage is TRBJ1-2; 8 bases map to TRBD1. With V trimmed by 4 bases and J by 4 bases, 8 bases remained unmatched. The CDR3 contains 15 residues. CDR1 MNHEY and CDR2 SMNVEV come from the germline V gene (reference sequence). CDR3 sequence reads: CASSYLSGGGYGYTF. The CDR3 region has the DNA TGTGCCAGCAGTTATTTGTCAGGGGGCGGCTATGGCTACACCTTC.

V usage is TRBV7-2 and J usage is TRBJ2-1; 7 bases match TRBD2. The V gene end was trimmed by 4 bases and the J gene end by 4 bases; junction bases not matched to a gene: 7. Germline V gives CDR1 SGHTA, CDR2 FQGNSA. CDR3 size: 15 residues. CDR3 bases: TGTGCCAGCAGCTCTGTCGGGGGGAGATACAATGAGCAGTTCTTC. Translating gives CASSSVGGRYNEQFF.

About this clone itself: Other DNA sequences within the sample encode an identical CDR3. The chain links TRBV9 to TRBJ1-2, with D perhaps matching TRBD1 (6 bases). The CDR3 covers 13 residues. V lost 0 bases and J 4 bases, leaving 7 bases between the germline ends. Germline assignment: CDR1 SGDLS and CDR2 YYNGEE. In DNA, the CDR3 is TGTGCCAGCAGCGTAGAACAGGGCTATGGCTACACCTTC. Amino acid sequence: CASSVEQGYGYTF.

The chain links TRBV19 to TRBJ2-3; tentatively, D is TRBD1 (6 bases). V lost 5 bases to trimming and J lost 5 bases, with 17 bases between them. This CDR3 comprises 15 residues. The germline gives CDR1 LNHDA, CDR2 SQIVND (reference sequence). The CDR3 protein is CASSPSQGPGDTQYF. The CDR3 nucleotides read TGTGCCAGTAGTCCCTCTCAGGGGCCGGGAGATACGCAGTATTTT.

This chain uses TRBV5-1 with TRBJ1-1; D is possibly TRBD1 (6 bases). There are 15 residues in the CDR3. The V gene lost 3 bases and the J gene lost 3 bases, with 15 bases spanning the gap. In germline, CDR1 is SGHRS, CDR2 YFSETQ. The CDR3 loop is CASSSTGLSDTEAFF. The CDR3 DNA reads as TGCGCCAGCAGCTCCACAGGGCTTTCGGACACTGAAGCTTTCTTT.

V gene TRBV28 combines with J gene TRBJ2-1, with D perhaps TRBD2 (5 bases). The CDR3 contains 17 residues. V was pared by 3 bases and J by 0 bases, with 15 bases between. Germline values: CDR1 MDHEN, CDR2 SYDVKM. The CDR3 loop reads CASSLGLASSSYNEQFF. The CDR3 bases are TGTGCCAGCAGTTTGGGTCTAGCTTCAAGCTCCTACAATGAGCAGTTCTTC.